This is a list of T cell receptor beta chains from one sample in a study of cytomegalovirus exposure and HLA in healthy donors. Repertoires were generated with immunoSEQ multiplex PCR, while TCRdb's copy carries only in-frame clones and drops some. Its table lists around 75,000 clones. Sequenced: PBMCs. Source of these receptors: a man aged 40-49 years in good health and CMV-seronegative. CDR3s include the opening cysteine and the closing phenylalanine or tryptophan. The D gene is left open where the match is weak.

D: TRBD2
V: TRBV10-3
J: TRBJ2-3
CDR3: CATGTSGYTDTQYF
DNA: TGTGCCACCGGGACTAGCGGATACACAGATACGCAGTATTTT

D: .
V: TRBV11-2
J: TRBJ2-5
CDR3: CASSFRSLRREETQYF
DNA: TGTGCCAGCAGCTTTAGGTCCCTCCGCAGGGAAGAGACCCAGTACTTC

D: .
V: TRBV7-2
J: TRBJ2-1
CDR3: CASSATGRHNEQFF
DNA: TGTGCCAGCAGCGCGACGGGTAGGCACAATGAGCAGTTCTTC

D: TRBD2
V: TRBV27
J: TRBJ2-7
CDR3: CASSLQKVLAAYEQYF
DNA: TGTGCCAGCAGTTTACAGAAAGTGCTAGCGGCCTACGAGCAGTACTTC

D: TRBD2
V: TRBV5-6
J: TRBJ2-7
CDR3: CASSNPGLGFYEQYF
DNA: TGTGCCAGCAGCAATCCGGGACTAGGTTTTTACGAGCAGTACTTC

D: .
V: TRBV25-1
J: TRBJ1-1
CDR3: CASSEWEDYTEAFF
DNA: TGTGCCAGCAGTGAGTGGGAGGATTACACTGAAGCTTTCTTT

D: .
V: TRBV7-8
J: TRBJ1-3
CDR3: CASRRGQSPGNTIYF
DNA: TGTGCCAGCAGAAGAGGACAGTCCCCGGGAAACACCATATATTTT

D: TRBD1
V: TRBV18
J: TRBJ2-1
CDR3: CASSGQGASSYNEQFF
DNA: TGTGCCAGCTCAGGACAGGGTGCGAGCTCCTACAATGAGCAGTTCTTC

D: .
V: TRBV18
J: TRBJ1-1
CDR3: CASSPPSRGDEAFF
DNA: TGTGCCAGCTCACCACCGTCCAGGGGTGATGAAGCTTTCTTT

D: .
V: TRBV7-2
J: TRBJ1-2
CDR3: CASNPFSGYTF
DNA: TGTGCCAGCAACCCCTTTAGCGGCTACACCTTC

D: .
V: TRBV6-6
J: TRBJ2-3
CDR3: CASRDPSGTDTQYF
DNA: TGTGCCAGCAGAGACCCCAGCGGGACAGATACGCAGTATTTT

D: TRBD1
V: TRBV28
J: TRBJ2-7
CDR3: CAGSTGQGAREQYF
DNA: TGTGCCGGCAGTACGGGACAGGGGGCAAGGGAGCAGTACTTC

D: .
V: TRBV5-1
J: TRBJ1-2
CDR3: CASSLGEGGYGYTF
DNA: TGCGCCAGCAGCTTGGGCGAGGGCGGGTATGGCTACACCTTC

D: .
V: TRBV25-1
J: TRBJ2-7
CDR3: CASRALPGNDPGGEQYF
DNA: TGTGCCAGCAGGGCACTCCCAGGTAATGATCCTGGAGGCGAGCAGTACTTC

D: TRBD1
V: TRBV7-2
J: TRBJ1-6
CDR3: CASSTGTGMNSPLHF
DNA: TGTGCCAGCAGCACAGGGACAGGGATGAATTCACCCCTCCACTTT

D: .
V: TRBV28
J: TRBJ1-1
CDR3: CASSLTGAIKAFF
DNA: TGTGCCAGCAGCTTAACCGGAGCGATTAAAGCTTTCTTT

D: TRBD1
V: TRBV19
J: TRBJ1-4
CDR3: CASSTRPPGQGTFTNEKLFF
DNA: TGTGCCAGTAGTACCAGGCCCCCGGGACAGGGCACTTTTACTAATGAAAAACTGTTTTTT

D: TRBD1
V: TRBV5-4
J: TRBJ2-1
CDR3: CASSTGPGQGAIEQFF
DNA: TGTGCCAGCAGCACCGGACCGGGACAGGGGGCGATTGAGCAGTTCTTC

D: .
V: TRBV6-5
J: TRBJ2-1
CDR3: CASSYSTVEVDEQFF
DNA: TGTGCCAGCAGTTACTCGACAGTAGAGGTGGATGAGCAGTTCTTC

D: .
V: TRBV2
J: TRBJ1-1
CDR3: CASSESPYSTEAFF
DNA: TGTGCCAGCAGTGAAAGTCCATATAGCACTGAAGCTTTCTTT

D: .
V: TRBV6-1
J: TRBJ1-1
CDR3: CASRDKGRTEAFF
DNA: TGTGCCAGCAGGGACAAGGGAAGGACTGAAGCTTTCTTT

D: .
V: TRBV5-1
J: TRBJ2-7
CDR3: CASSLERSTNEQYF
DNA: TGCGCCAGCAGCTTGGAACGGAGTACCAACGAGCAGTACTTC

D: TRBD2
V: TRBV27
J: TRBJ2-7
CDR3: CASSRTSGNTYEQYF
DNA: TGTGCCAGCAGTCGGACTAGCGGGAATACCTACGAGCAGTACTTC